The sequence of this T cell receptor beta chain was determined in a study of T cells after posttransplantation cyclophosphamide. Study findings and constraints: Skin or GI-infiltrating T cells shared few TRB sequences with blood. After PTCy, TRB diversity resembled that of CNI/methotrexate controls. Donor CD8+ memory clones often dominated recipient blood repertoires at later times.

This table comes from immunoSEQ multiplex PCR, and its TCRdb copy is limited to in-frame clones, with some not included. The sample yields about 12,000 clones, approximately 80% seen once. Control samples came 1 year after myeloablative marrow transplants with methotrexate plus calcineurin inhibitor. The CDR3 totals 15 residues. V lost 0 bases, J lost 3 bases, and 5 bases stayed unmatched. Germline V CDR1 and CDR2: SGHTA, FQGNSA. Regarding this clone: The antigen is unknown.

Sequenced material: PBMCs, taken 367 days after allogeneic stem cell transplant with calcineurin inhibitor and methotrexate. This receptor was identified in a young adult male patient who received an allogeneic stem cell transplant from an unrelated donor, was CMV-positive, and had acute GVHD only. A subset of T cells may come from the graft donor. This chain links TRBV7-2 with TRBJ2-7; TRBD2 aligns across 7 bases. The CDR3 DNA sequence: TGTGCCAGCAGCTTAGCGAGGACTAGTATCTACGAGCAGTACTTC. Protein sequence: CASSLARTSIYEQYF. Using reference TRBV7-2 and TRBJ2-7 for the parts outside the CDR3, the full variable domain is GAGVSQSPSNKVTEKGKDVELRCDPISGHTALYWYRQSLGQGLEFLIYFQGNSAPDKSGLPSDRFSAERTGGSVSTLTIQRTQQEDSAVYLCASSLARTSIYEQYFGPGTRLTVT.